The clone carrying this T cell receptor (beta chain) came up many times. Its antigen is currently unknown. Trimming pared 2 bases from V and 6 bases from J, leaving 8 bases between. From germline, CDR1 is DFQATT and CDR2 SNEGSKA (reference sequence). The CDR3 totals 12 residues. The record originates from a study of T cells in Graves' hyperthyroidism and ophthalmopathy. Points from the study as a whole: Most thyroid clonotypes that were expanded above 0.001 also turned up in blood.

Amplification of TCR beta CDR3 regions was performed using RNA transcripts as template. The HTBI primer set was used in a first-round RT-PCR of the TCR CDR3. TCRdb called the multiplex PCR reads again in MiXCR, with one record for every CDR3 protein. The table has more than 500,000 distinct CDR3 sequences, more than 45% seen once. Uncontrolled infection, other autoimmune disease, pregnancy or lactation barred patients from enrollment. J is TRBJ1-5 and V is TRBV20-1; perhaps TRBD1 as D (6 bases). The sequence came from an adult woman with Graves' disease, either hyperthyroidism or ophthalmopathy (not recorded which). The sample comprised peripheral blood or thyroid tissue (not recorded which). In DNA form, the CDR3 reads TGCAGTGCTAGACAGGGGTCTCAGCCCCAGCATTTT. It is translated as CSARQGSQPQHF.